Shown below are 2 T cell receptor beta chains from a single sample sequenced in a study of regulatory T cells in long-lasting Graves disease. Arm-PCR of CDR3 regions and iRepertoire HTBI primers were used to build TCR beta libraries. TCRdb passed the multiplex PCR reads through MiXCR, listing each CDR3 protein once. The sample carries approximately 350,000 distinct CDR3 sequences, 10% to 15% recorded once. Time point specified: newly diagnosed GD, antithyroid drugs for less than 3 months. PBMC-derived RNA was used for the TCR library. The sample was also linked to a second study, of T cells in Graves' hyperthyroidism and ophthalmopathy.

The sample here was peripheral blood mononuclear cells (PBMCs), taken at new diagnosis, from a patient treated with antithyroid drugs. These receptors were collected from a woman between 18 and 29 years old with Graves disease.

This clonotype was recorded many times. J is TRBJ2-3 and V is TRBV18; TRBD2 aligns across 7 bases. The germline CDR1 and CDR2 sequences are KGHSH and LQKENI. The ends lost 1 base at V and 5 bases at J; junction bases unmatched: 9. The CDR3 runs 16 residues. CDR3 DNA sequence: TGTGCCAGCTCACCACGGAGCGGGGCAAAGGGAGATACGCAGTATTTT. This translates into CASSPRSGAKGDTQYF.

The V and J genes are TRBV20-1 and TRBJ1-4, with 8 bases matching TRBD1. The CDR3 loop spans 13 amino acids. Looked up from germline, CDR1 is DFQATT and CDR2 is SNEGSKA (reference sequence). V was pared by 3 bases and J by 6 bases, with 3 bases of the junction left unmatched. In DNA form, the CDR3 reads TGCAGTGCTAGGGGACAGGACTATGAAAAACTGTTTTTT. This sequence encodes CSARGQDYEKLFF.